A single sample is the source of the 29 T cell receptor beta chains below, sequenced in a study of T cell changes during pregnancy in multiple sclerosis (dated 2019 in TCRdb). Library generation was performed with the immunoSEQ multiplex PCR assay. TCRdb mirrors the immuneACCESS table, restricted to in-frame sequences. Some clones are absent from its copies; in checked studies, under half trace to an unresolved V gene, and the reason for the others is unknown. In all, the sample holds tens of thousands of clones, and about nine tenths of those were seen once. Roughly 1.2% of the sample is taken by the ten largest. This material consisted of CD4+ T cells from peripheral blood mononuclear cells, taken after pregnancy. The source of these receptors is a female donor with multiple sclerosis, enrolled in a pregnancy study.

The chain carries TRBV7-3 and TRBJ2-3, with 8 positions matching TRBD1. Germline V gene sequence: CDR1 SGHTA, CDR2 FQGTGA. The CDR3 loop spans 13 amino acids. The V gene end was trimmed by 6 bases and the J gene end by 5 bases; junction bases not matched to a gene: 4. For the CDR3, the DNA is TGTGCCAGCAGTGCAGGGGGCGAAGATACGCAGTATTTT. Encoded protein: CASSAGGEDTQYF.

V is TRBV7-6 and J is TRBJ1-1; D may be TRBD1 (5 bases). There are 13 residues in the CDR3. The V gene lost 5 bases and the J gene lost 4 bases, with 11 bases spanning the gap. CDR1 is SGHVS and CDR2 is FNYEAQ in the germline V gene. The CDR3 spells CASSPPGGTEAFF. For the CDR3, the DNA is TGTGCCAGCAGCCCCCCGGGGGGCACTGAAGCTTTCTTT.

The V and J genes are TRBV19 and TRBJ1-4; 9 nucleotides align to TRBD1. This CDR3 region has 14 residues. CDR1 and CDR2 (germline): LNHDA, SQIVND (reference sequence). J gave up 8 bases and V 3 bases, and 4 bases lay outside the gene matches. CDR3 residues: CASSMDRGQEKLFF. In DNA, the CDR3 is TGTGCCAGTAGTATGGACAGGGGCCAAGAAAAACTGTTTTTT.

The gene calls are TRBV4-3 and TRBJ2-7, with 9 bases fitting TRBD2. J was trimmed by 0 bases and V by 0 bases; bases with no gene match: 3. The germline CDR1 and CDR2 sequences are LGHNA and YSLEER. CDR3 size: 16 residues. The CDR3 loop reads CASSQELLAGSYEQYF. CDR3 nucleotides: TGCGCCAGCAGCCAAGAGTTACTAGCGGGCTCCTACGAGCAGTACTTC.

V and J are TRBV20-1 and TRBJ1-2; the D is unclear. Per the germline V gene, CDR1 is DFQATT and CDR2 is SNEGSKA (reference sequence). The CDR3 covers 11 residues. The V end was cut by 6 bases, the J end by 4 bases, with 9 bases between. The chain's CDR3 is CSATGSYGYTF. In nucleotides, the CDR3 is TGCAGTGCGACTGGGAGCTATGGCTACACCTTC.

J is TRBJ2-3 and V is TRBV5-1; 11 nucleotides match TRBD2. The CDR3 covers 16 residues. V was clipped by 1 base and J by 1 base; unmatched bases: 2. Germline V gene sequence: CDR1 SGHRS, CDR2 YFSETQ. The CDR3 DNA is TGCGCCAGCAGCTTGACTAGCGGGGGAGGCACAGATACGCAGTATTTT. Translation: CASSLTSGGGTDTQYF.

V and J are TRBV27 and TRBJ1-1; no reliable D call. V dropped 6 bases and J dropped 4 bases, with 18 bases sitting between them. The germline CDR1 and CDR2 sequences are MNHEY and SMNVEV (reference sequence). The CDR3 runs 15 residues. CDR3 bases: TGTGCCAGCAGATCCGAGGGAGGCATCGGCACTGAAGCTTTCTTT. It codes for CASRSEGGIGTEAFF.

This rearrangement joins TRBV7-2 to TRBJ1-4, with 11 bases aligning to TRBD1. V was clipped by 3 bases and J by 6 bases; unmatched bases: 3. The CDR3 is 15 residues long. The germline V gene has CDR1 SGHTA and CDR2 FQGNSA. The CDR3 loop is CASSFGTGGDEKLFF. The CDR3, as DNA: TGTGCCAGCAGCTTCGGGACAGGGGGGGATGAAAAACTGTTTTTT. Drawing the rest from reference TRBV7-2 and TRBJ1-4, the complete variable domain is GAGVSQSPSNKVTEKGKDVELRCDPISGHTALYWYRQSLGQGLEFLIYFQGNSAPDKSGLPSDRFSAERTGGSVSTLTIQRTQQEDSAVYLCASSFGTGGDEKLFFGSGTQLSVL.

Here the CDR3 DNA reads TGTGCCAGTACTCCCCGCCGACAGGGTCGGGCTGAAGCTTTCTTT. Its protein is CASTPRRQGRAEAFF. The chain joins TRBV19 to TRBJ1-1, with 7 bases matching TRBD1. After removal of 7 bases from V and 6 bases from J, the junction contained 14 bases not matched to a gene. This CDR3 has 15 amino acids. CDR1 and CDR2 from the germline V gene are LNHDA and SQIVND (reference sequence).

The rearrangement joins TRBV14 to TRBJ1-2; 9 nucleotides match TRBD1. The CDR3 spans 16 residues. Germline CDR1 SGHDN, CDR2 FVKESK. J gave up 8 bases and V 1 base, and 11 bases lay outside the gene matches. The CDR3, as DNA: TGTGCCAGCAGCCAAGTTGCGGGGGACAGGGTGGGCGGCTACACCTTC. It encodes CASSQVAGDRVGGYTF.

The CDR3 nucleotides are TGTGCCAGCAGTCCATCCGGGCAGGGGGCACCAGAGACCCAGTACTTC. Translation gives CASSPSGQGAPETQYF. J is TRBJ2-5 and V is TRBV27; 8 bases fit TRBD1. Germline CDR1 MNHEY, CDR2 SMNVEV (reference sequence). This CDR3 is built from 16 residues. V lost 5 bases and J lost 4; bases outside the gene matches: 12.

J is TRBJ2-3 and V is TRBV28; 11 bases map to TRBD2. This CDR3 is built from 17 residues. From germline, CDR1 is MDHEN and CDR2 SYDVKM. The V segment lost 5 bases and the J segment 2 bases; nucleotides outside the gene matches: 9. Written as DNA, the CDR3 is TGTGCCAGCAGTGTCCTAGCGGGAGGAGGGGCCACAGATACGCAGTATTTT. Its translation is CASSVLAGGGATDTQYF. The full variable domain, with the rest looked up from reference TRBV28 and TRBJ2-3, is DVKVTQSSRYLVKRTGEKVFLECVQDMDHENMFWYRQDPGLGLRLIYFSYDVKMKEKGDIPEGYSVSREKKERFSLILESASTNQTSMYLCASSVLAGGGATDTQYFGPGTRLTVL.

This chain connects TRBV7-3 to TRBJ2-5; TRBD1 matches 10 bases. Germline assignment: CDR1 SGHTA and CDR2 FQGTGA. V trimming: 1 base; J trimming: 5 bases; junction bases outside the gene matches: 4. The CDR3 has 15 residues. The CDR3 DNA sequence: TGTGCCAGCAGCTTAAGGGGACAGGGGCGGGAGACCCAGTACTTC. Amino acids: CASSLRGQGRETQYF.

The CDR3 coding sequence is TGTGCCAGCAGTTTGTTAGGGGCAGGTCAGCCCCAGCATTTT. Translating it yields CASSLLGAGQPQHF. V usage is TRBV27 and J usage is TRBJ1-5, with a possible D match to TRBD1 (5 bases). The CDR3 sequence is 14 residues long. V lost 3 bases to trimming and J lost 6 bases, with 12 bases between them. In germline, CDR1 is MNHEY, CDR2 SMNVEV (reference sequence).

CDR3 coding DNA: TGTGCCAGCAGTGAAGAGCCGGCAGACGGGGGCTACACCTTC. The encoded protein is CASSEEPADGGYTF. The rearrangement links TRBV6-1 to TRBJ1-2; no reliable D call. Trimming left V 1 base short and J 8 bases short, with 14 bases between. Looked up from germline, CDR1 is MNHNS and CDR2 is SASEGT. The CDR3 loop spans 14 amino acids.

The V and J genes are TRBV2 and TRBJ2-1; D not certain. V was clipped by 4 bases and J by 0 bases, with 10 bases between them. CDR3 length: 15 amino acids. Germline V gene data show CDR1 as SNHLY and CDR2 as FYNNEI. The CDR3 DNA follows: TGTGCCAGCAGTGTGCTAGTTCCCTCCTACAATGAGCAGTTCTTC. Translating gives CASSVLVPSYNEQFF.

V usage is TRBV6-5 and J usage is TRBJ2-3; TRBD2 is a possible D gene (5 bases). Germline V gene data show CDR1 as MNHEY and CDR2 as SVGAGI. V lost 7 bases, J lost 2 bases, and 13 bases lay in between. CDR3 length equals 14 residues. The CDR3 is CASKRTEYTDTQYF. CDR3 nucleotides: TGTGCCAGCAAGCGGACGGAGTACACAGATACGCAGTATTTT.

The V and J genes are TRBV2 and TRBJ1-1; TRBD1 agrees at 7 bases. CDR3 length: 12 residues. V shed 6 bases, J shed 10 bases, and the junction held 8 bases outside the gene matches. CDR1 is SNHLY, CDR2 FYNNEI, per germline. CDR3 DNA: TGTGCCAGCAGCGACAGGGTTTGGGGAGCTTTCTTT. It codes for CASSDRVWGAFF.

This sequence joins TRBV9 and TRBJ2-3; possible D gene TRBD2, 6 bases. Germline V gene data show CDR1 as SGDLS and CDR2 as YYNGEE. There are 17 residues in the CDR3. Trimming removed 1 base from V and 5 bases from J, with 20 bases in between. CDR3 DNA sequence: TGTGCCAGCAGCGTAACGGGAGCCTCCCCCCTCGGAGATACGCAGTATTTT. It codes for CASSVTGASPLGDTQYF.

This chain joins TRBV28 and TRBJ1-1, with no clear D. The germline CDR1 and CDR2 sequences are MDHEN and SYDVKM. The CDR3 is made up of 13 amino acids. Trimming took off 7 bases at V and 1 base at J, with 10 bases between the two ends. CDR3 loop: CASTAYPNTEAFF. In DNA form, the CDR3 reads TGTGCCAGCACCGCCTACCCGAACACTGAAGCTTTCTTT.

CDR3 sequence (DNA): TGCGCCAGCAGCCAAGATATTAATAGGGGGCTTCTGGGTGGGGCCAACGTCCTGACTTTC. It specifies CASSQDINRGLLGGANVLTF. The chain joins TRBV4-1 to TRBJ2-6; TRBD1 aligns across 7 bases. Trimming cost V 0 bases and J 3 bases; bases outside gene matches: 14. Germline V gives CDR1 MGHRA, CDR2 YSYEKL. This CDR3 comprises 20 residues.

The chain employs TRBV28 and TRBJ2-2; 9 positions agree with TRBD2. The CDR3 is 15 residues long. V shed 10 bases, J shed 3 bases, and the junction held 9 bases outside the gene matches. Germline CDR1 MDHEN, CDR2 SYDVKM. CDR3 residues: CATVHSGSDTGELFF. As DNA, the CDR3 is TGTGCCACCGTCCATAGCGGGAGTGACACCGGGGAGCTGTTTTTT.

The chain carries TRBV7-5 and TRBJ2-1; TRBD2 is the table's D call and was not checked against the DNA. TRBV7-5 is shown as a pseudogene. The CDR3 covers 16 residues. The DNA for the CDR3 is TGTGTCAGAAGCTTAGGACTAGCGGGAAAGGCAGATGAGCAGTTCTTC. This sequence encodes CVRSLGLAGKADEQFF.

This chain links TRBV19 with TRBJ1-1; 9 nucleotides align to TRBD1. The CDR3 has 14 residues. Germline trimming cut 5 bases from V and 7 bases from J; bases unmatched to any gene: 8. Germline V gene data show CDR1 as LNHDA and CDR2 as SQIVND (reference sequence). The CDR3 here is CASSPITGGGEAFF. The CDR3 bases are TGTGCCAGTAGTCCGATTACAGGGGGCGGTGAAGCTTTCTTT.

J is TRBJ2-7 and V is TRBV28; D unclear. The germline V and J ends were trimmed by 6 bases and 3 bases, with 12 bases remaining between them. The CDR3 consists of 13 residues. Looked up from germline, CDR1 is MDHEN and CDR2 is SYDVKM. In DNA form, the CDR3 reads TGTGCCAGCAGGCCCATCCCGGGCTACGAGCAGTACTTC. As protein: CASRPIPGYEQYF.

The V call is TRBV7-2, the J call TRBJ2-3; TRBD2 might be the D (5 bases). The CDR3 is 15 residues long. Germline V gene sequence: CDR1 SGHTA, CDR2 FQGNSA. Trimming stripped 5 bases from V and 2 bases from J, with 14 bases between. The CDR3 region is CASSPDYLHTDTQYF. DNA for the CDR3: TGTGCCAGCAGCCCAGACTACCTTCACACAGATACGCAGTATTTT. The full variable domain, rest sourced from reference TRBV7-2 and TRBJ2-3, is GAGVSQSPSNKVTEKGKDVELRCDPISGHTALYWYRQSLGQGLEFLIYFQGNSAPDKSGLPSDRFSAERTGGSVSTLTIQRTQQEDSAVYLCASSPDYLHTDTQYFGPGTRLTVL.

The chain is built from TRBV5-6 and TRBJ1-2, with D perhaps TRBD1 (5 bases). This CDR3 is built from 13 residues. The germline V gene encodes CDR1 SGHDT and CDR2 YYEEEE. V was trimmed by 4 bases and J by 4 bases, leaving 11 bases between them. DNA of the CDR3: TGTGCCAGCAGCCTCTCCCAGGGCTATGGCTACACCTTC. Translating gives CASSLSQGYGYTF.

As for this clone: This CDR3 is also generated by other DNA sequences in the sample. This chain links TRBV7-3 with TRBJ1-1; D call uncertain. The CDR3 totals 13 residues. V was cut by 1 base and J by 2 bases, with 5 bases left in between. CDR1 and CDR2 (germline): SGHTA, FQGTGA. CDR3 amino acids: CASSLSVNTEAFF. CDR3 bases: TGTGCCAGCAGCTTAAGTGTAAACACTGAAGCTTTCTTT.

The chain couples TRBV29-1 to TRBJ2-1; no clear D. The V gene's germline CDR1 is SQVTM and CDR2 ANQGSEA. V gave up 3 bases and J gave up 0 bases, with 9 bases separating them. The CDR3 has 14 amino acids. CDR3 DNA: TGCAGCGTTGAGGTAACCAGCTCCTACAATGAGCAGTTCTTC. Its translation: CSVEVTSSYNEQFF.